Shown below are 24 T cell receptor beta chains from a single sample sequenced in a study of cytomegalovirus exposure and HLA in healthy donors. Primers included in the PCR were 60 Vbeta and 13 Jbeta primers. The method was immunoSEQ multiplex PCR; TCRdb's version includes in-frame clones alone and lacks a portion of them. The sample lists 200,000 to 250,000 clones, more than 60% occurring once. Material: PBMCs. All receptors derive from a man aged 50 to 60 in good health and CMV-seronegative.

The rearrangement joins TRBV5-1 to TRBJ2-7; no reliable D call. This CDR3 has 13 residues. V lost 2 bases, J lost 3 bases, and 9 bases lay in between. The germline gives CDR1 SGHRS, CDR2 YFSETQ. The CDR3 nucleotides read TGCGCCAGCAGCTTTCCAGGTAACTACGAGCAGTACTTC. Protein product: CASSFPGNYEQYF. The variable domain in full, completed from reference TRBV5-1 and TRBJ2-7, reads KAGVTQTPRYLIKTRGQQVTLSCSPISGHRSVSWYQQTPGQGLQFLFEYFSETQRNKGNFPGRFSGRQFSNSRSEMNVSTLELGDSALYLCASSFPGNYEQYFGPGTRLTVT.

This rearrangement joins TRBV28 to TRBJ1-3; TRBD1 agrees at 11 bases. V was pared by 10 bases and J by 0 bases, with 14 bases of the junction left unmatched. Germline values: CDR1 MDHEN, CDR2 SYDVKM. The CDR3 has 18 residues. DNA of the CDR3: TGTGCCACGATAGGGACAGGGGGTCCTGTCAGCTCTGGAAACACCATATATTTT. This sequence encodes CATIGTGGPVSSGNTIYF.

This clone was recorded only once. The genes are TRBV19 and TRBJ2-1, with 13 bases fitting TRBD2. CDR1 LNHDA and CDR2 SQIVND come from the germline V gene (reference sequence). The CDR3 is made up of 16 amino acids. Trimming took 9 bases from V and 5 from J; bases not matched to a gene: 10. CDR3 protein: CASGQTGTSGNNEQFF. The CDR3 DNA sequence: TGTGCCAGCGGACAGACCGGGACTAGCGGGAACAATGAGCAGTTCTTC.

The rearrangement joins TRBV9 to TRBJ2-1; 8 bases fit TRBD1. The length of the CDR3 is 16 residues. The V gene's germline CDR1 is SGDLS and CDR2 YYNGEE. The V segment lost 2 bases and the J segment 6 bases; nucleotides outside the gene matches: 10. The CDR3, as DNA: TGTGCCAGCAGCGTTACCGGGACAGGTCTCCCCAATGAGCAGTTCTTC. Translation gives CASSVTGTGLPNEQFF.

The rearrangement joins TRBV28 to TRBJ2-5; 8 nucleotides match TRBD1. The DNA end lines up better with TRBJ2-7; the J call may be wrong. The CDR3 is made up of 15 amino acids. Germline CDR1 reads MDHEN; CDR2 reads SYDVKM. The CDR3 nucleotides are TGTGCCAGCAGTTTCCCGGGACAGGCCTTCTACGAGCAGTACTTC. Encoded protein: CASSFPGQAFYEQYF.

This clone was detected only a few times. The V gene is TRBV5-1, the J gene TRBJ2-7; 7 bases are shared with TRBD2. The CDR3 runs to 13 residues. The J segment lost 6 bases and the V segment lost 4 bases, leaving 7 bases of the junction unmatched. The germline gives CDR1 SGHRS, CDR2 YFSETQ. The CDR3 DNA follows: TGCGCCAGCAGCAAGCTGGGAGGGGCCGAGCAGTACTTC. Translation: CASSKLGGAEQYF. The complete variable domain, with remaining parts taken from reference TRBV5-1 and TRBJ2-7, reads KAGVTQTPRYLIKTRGQQVTLSCSPISGHRSVSWYQQTPGQGLQFLFEYFSETQRNKGNFPGRFSGRQFSNSRSEMNVSTLELGDSALYLCASSKLGGAEQYFGPGTRLTVT.

The rearrangement links TRBV7-9 to TRBJ2-1, with D perhaps matching TRBD2 (5 bases). Germline V gene sequence: CDR1 SEHNR, CDR2 FQNEAQ (reference sequence). The CDR3 loop spans 11 amino acids. V lost 8 bases and J lost 6, with 8 bases in between. The chain's CDR3 is CASGLFNEQFF. For the CDR3, the DNA is TGTGCCAGCGGACTTTTCAATGAGCAGTTCTTC. The entire variable domain, with the rest obtained from reference TRBV7-9 and TRBJ2-1, is as follows: DTGVSQNPRHKITKRGQNVTFRCDPISEHNRLYWYRQTLGQGPEFLTYFQNEAQLEKSRLLSDRFSAERPKGSFSTLEIQRTEQGDSAMYLCASGLFNEQFFGPGTRLTVL.

This chain uses TRBV6-6 with TRBJ2-5; tentatively, D is TRBD2 (5 bases). The V end was cut by 0 bases, the J end by 5 bases, with 13 bases between. The CDR3 totals 15 residues. Germline V CDR1 and CDR2: MNHNY, SVGAGI (reference sequence). The CDR3 sequence is CASSYSSLPGETQYF. The CDR3 region has the DNA TGTGCCAGCAGTTACTCCAGTCTTCCGGGGGAGACCCAGTACTTC.

The CDR3 sequence: CASSTMSGSPSYNEQFF. In DNA, the CDR3 is TGTGCCAGTAGTACCATGAGCGGGAGCCCTTCCTACAATGAGCAGTTCTTC. The chain couples TRBV19 to TRBJ2-1, with 8 nucleotides matching TRBD2. Trimming took 4 bases from V and 1 from J; bases not matched to a gene: 9. The CDR3 has 17 amino acids. Germline V CDR1 and CDR2: LNHDA, SQIVND (reference sequence).

V and J are TRBV28 and TRBJ1-1; 7 bases are a match to TRBD1. The CDR3 is 15 residues long. The junction had 7 bases not matched to a gene; V was cut back by 5 bases and J by 1 base. Germline V CDR1 and CDR2: MDHEN, SYDVKM. CDR3 DNA sequence: TGTGCCAGCAGTCTTCCAGGGGGAGGGAACACTGAAGCTTTCTTT. It encodes CASSLPGGGNTEAFF.

This sequence joins TRBV2 and TRBJ2-7; D gene unclear. Germline loops: CDR1 SNHLY, CDR2 FYNNEI. This CDR3 region has 12 residues. The V end lost 6 bases, the J end lost 0 bases, and 6 bases lay between the germline ends. The CDR3 sequence is CASRRDSYEQYF. DNA for the CDR3: TGTGCCAGCAGAAGAGACTCCTACGAGCAGTACTTC.

CDR3 coding DNA: TGCGCCAGCAGCTTGGGAGCGGGAGGGCCAACAGAGACCCAGTACTTC. Translating gives CASSLGAGGPTETQYF. V gene TRBV5-1 combines with J gene TRBJ2-5; 10 nucleotides agree with TRBD2. CDR3 size: 16 residues. The V gene end was trimmed by 0 bases and the J gene end by 4 bases; junction bases not matched to a gene: 6. Looked up from germline, CDR1 is SGHRS and CDR2 is YFSETQ.

The CDR3 protein is CASSEAQVNQPQHF. CDR3 in DNA: TGTGCCAGCAGTGAAGCCCAGGTCAATCAGCCCCAGCATTTT. The V gene is TRBV6-1, the J gene TRBJ1-5; D gene unclear. Per germline, CDR1 MNHNS and CDR2 SASEGT. V gave up 0 bases and J gave up 3 bases, with 6 bases separating them. The CDR3 is 14 amino acids.

This sequence joins TRBV14 and TRBJ1-4, with TRBD1 matching over 8 bases. Per germline, CDR1 SGHDN and CDR2 FVKESK. V lost 3 bases, J lost 5 bases, and 11 bases stayed unmatched. The CDR3 contains 17 residues. The CDR3 sequence is CASSHPRWAGGNEKLFF. The CDR3 coding sequence is TGTGCCAGCAGCCACCCCCGTTGGGCAGGGGGCAATGAAAAACTGTTTTTT.

The CDR3 DNA is TGTGCCAGCACCTGGGGCAGGTTGAGCTCTGGGGCCAACGTCCTGACTTTC. This gives the protein CASTWGRLSSGANVLTF. V and J are TRBV28 and TRBJ2-6; D might be TRBD1 (5 bases). V lost 7 bases and J lost 0, with 16 bases in between. Per the germline V gene, CDR1 is MDHEN and CDR2 is SYDVKM. The CDR3 sequence is 17 residues long.

The rearrangement links TRBV6-5 to TRBJ2-5; TRBD2 might be the D (5 bases). V lost 3 bases to trimming and J lost 5 bases, with 13 bases between them. The CDR3 loop spans 14 amino acids. CDR1 and CDR2 (germline): MNHEY, SVGAGI. The DNA of the CDR3 is TGTGCCAGCAGTTATTGGACCTCGGGGGAGACCCAGTACTTC. It yields the protein CASSYWTSGETQYF.

The rearrangement links TRBV27 to TRBJ1-5; 8 bases are a match to TRBD1. CDR1 is MNHEY, CDR2 SMNVEV, per germline (reference sequence). This CDR3 contains 14 residues. V was clipped by 7 bases and J by 4 bases; unmatched bases: 6. In DNA form, the CDR3 reads TGTGCCAGCACCCTTCGGACAGGGAATCAGCCCCAGCATTTT. This gives the protein CASTLRTGNQPQHF.

The chain employs TRBV7-9 and TRBJ2-7; 10 nucleotides align to TRBD2. The germline CDR1 and CDR2 sequences are SEHNR and FQNEAQ (reference sequence). The CDR3 is 15 residues long. Unmatched junction bases numbered 9, after V lost 5 bases and J lost 5 bases. This CDR3 reads CASSPSGRAQDEQYF. CDR3 bases: TGTGCCAGCAGCCCAAGCGGGAGGGCCCAGGACGAGCAGTACTTC.

The table lists this clone with a few counts. The chain employs TRBV6-5 and TRBJ2-5; 8 bases fit TRBD1. The CDR3 totals 15 residues. The germline V gene has CDR1 MNHEY and CDR2 SVGAGI. V shed 2 bases and J 2 bases; nucleotides not matched to a gene: 4. The chain's CDR3 is CASSYGTGYQETQYF. The CDR3 DNA reads TGTGCCAGCAGTTACGGGACAGGTTATCAAGAGACCCAGTACTTC.

The gene calls are TRBV4-2 and TRBJ2-3; 7 bases match TRBD2. This CDR3 has 20 amino acids. In germline, CDR1 is LGHNA, CDR2 YNFKEQ. V lost 1 base, J lost 1 base, and 17 bases stayed unmatched. DNA of the CDR3: TGTGCCAGCAGCCAAGGGGGGGGAGTGTCAAAAAGGTCGGGCACAGATACGCAGTATTTT. It translates to CASSQGGGVSKRSGTDTQYF.

This sequence joins TRBV5-1 and TRBJ2-2, with TRBD2 matching 10 bases. This CDR3 has 17 amino acids. With 4 bases clipped from V and 7 bases from J, the junction kept 13 bases outside the gene matches. Germline CDR1 SGHRS, CDR2 YFSETQ. The CDR3 here is CASSRDLSGRAGGELFF. The CDR3 region has the DNA TGCGCCAGCAGCCGCGATCTAAGCGGGAGGGCCGGCGGGGAGCTGTTTTTT.

V usage is TRBV9 and J usage is TRBJ2-1; TRBD2 agrees at 14 bases. CDR1 is SGDLS, CDR2 YYNGEE, per germline. There are 16 residues in the CDR3. The V and J ends lost 0 bases and 6 bases, in that order; junction bases with no gene match: 2. The CDR3 loop reads CASSVEGLAGVNEQFF. CDR3 DNA sequence: TGTGCCAGCAGCGTAGAGGGACTAGCGGGAGTCAATGAGCAGTTCTTC. Full variable domain (outside the CDR3, taken from reference TRBV9 and TRBJ2-1): DSGVTQTPKHLITATGQRVTLRCSPRSGDLSVYWYQQSLDQGLQFLIQYYNGEERAKGNILERFSAQQFPDLHSELNLSSLELGDSALYFCASSVEGLAGVNEQFFGPGTRLTVL.

V gene TRBV28 combines with J gene TRBJ2-5, with 14 positions matching TRBD2. The J call may be incorrect, as the DNA end agrees better with TRBJ2-7. This CDR3 is built from 18 residues. The germline CDR1 and CDR2 sequences are MDHEN and SYDVKM. The CDR3 DNA reads TGTGCCAGCAGTTTATTGTCCCGACTAGCGGGAGGGCCTTACGAGCAGTACTTC. As protein: CASSLLSRLAGGPYEQYF.

The chain uses TRBV14 and TRBJ1-5; D might be TRBD1 (5 bases). This CDR3 comprises 13 residues. Germline CDR1 and CDR2: SGHDN and FVKESK. V lost 2 bases and J lost 4, with 6 bases in between. For the CDR3, the DNA is TGTGCCAGCAGCCAACAGGGTAATCAGCCCCAGCATTTT. This encodes CASSQQGNQPQHF.